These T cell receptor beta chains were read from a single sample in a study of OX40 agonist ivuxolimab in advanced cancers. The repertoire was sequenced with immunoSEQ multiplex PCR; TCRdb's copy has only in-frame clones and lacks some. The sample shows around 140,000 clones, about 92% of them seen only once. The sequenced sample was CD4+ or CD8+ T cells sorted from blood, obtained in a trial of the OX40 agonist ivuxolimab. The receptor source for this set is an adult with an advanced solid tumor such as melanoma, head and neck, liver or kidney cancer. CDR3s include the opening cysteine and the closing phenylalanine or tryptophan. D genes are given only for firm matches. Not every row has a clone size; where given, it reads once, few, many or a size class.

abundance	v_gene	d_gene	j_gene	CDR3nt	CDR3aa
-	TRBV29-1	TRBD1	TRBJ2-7	TGCAGGACCCCACTTGGGGCGTTTTCTTACAGGGGGCGCGGGCTCTACGAGCAGTACTTC	CRTPLGAFSYRGRGLYEQYF
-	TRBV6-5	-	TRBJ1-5	TGTGCCACCGCCTTGGGGTTAGGTAATCAGCCCCAGCATTTT	CATALGLGNQPQHF
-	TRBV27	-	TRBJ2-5	TGTGCCAGCAGTCTACGTTTCGGGGTCGTGGAGACCCAGTACTTC	CASSLRFGVVETQYF
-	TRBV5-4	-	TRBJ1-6	TGTGCCAGCAGCTTGCGGGATAACGCTTCACCCCTCCACTTT	CASSLRDNASPLHF
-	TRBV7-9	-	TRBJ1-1	TGTGCCAGCAGCTCTGGGTCCAACACTGAAGCTTTCTTT	CASSSGSNTEAFF
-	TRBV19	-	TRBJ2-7	TGTGCCAGTAGTATAGTCCCAGGGAATCCCCCCTACGAGCAGTACTTC	CASSIVPGNPPYEQYF
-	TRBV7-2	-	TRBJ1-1	TGTGCCAGCAGCCCGGGGACGTGGGGGGTGGACACTGAAGCTTTCTTT	CASSPGTWGVDTEAFF
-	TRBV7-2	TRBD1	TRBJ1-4	TGTGCCAGCAGCGCGGGGGACAGGGGCCGTGAAAAACTGTTTTTT	CASSAGDRGREKLFF
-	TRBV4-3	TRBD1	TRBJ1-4	TGCGCCAGCAGTACGGGACAGGGAAATGAAAAACTGTTTTTT	CASSTGQGNEKLFF
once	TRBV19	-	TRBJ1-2	TGTGCCAGCAATCGGGGGAGGACCTTCTATGGCTACACCTTC	CASNRGRTFYGYTF
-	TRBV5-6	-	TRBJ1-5	TGTGCCAGCAGCGCCAGTTGGGGTGCCAGCAATCAGCCCCAGCATTTT	CASSASWGASNQPQHF
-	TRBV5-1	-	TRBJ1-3	TGCGCCAGCAGAGACACCTCTGGAAACACCATATATTTT	CASRDTSGNTIYF
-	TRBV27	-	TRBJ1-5	TGTGCCAGCGCCCGGGGCAGGGTAATGGGGCCCCAGCATTTT	CASARGRVMGPQHF
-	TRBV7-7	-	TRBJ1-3	TGTGCTAGCAGCTTTCACCCAGGAAACACCATATATTTT	CASSFHPGNTIYF
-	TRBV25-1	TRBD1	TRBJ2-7	TGTGCCAGCAGTGAATCGGCAGGGGGCTTCGGCGAGCAGTACTTC	CASSESAGGFGEQYF
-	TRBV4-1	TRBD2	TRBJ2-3	TGCGCCAGCAGCCTCCCCCAGCGGGGGGGGACAGATACGCAGTATTTT	CASSLPQRGGTDTQYF
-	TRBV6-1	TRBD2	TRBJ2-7	TGTGCCAGCAGTGAGGGGGCGCGGGAGGGCTGGTACTTC	CASSEGAREGWYF
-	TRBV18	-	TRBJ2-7	TGTGCCAGCTCACCCCCAAATGGGATCTACGAGCAGTACTTC	CASSPPNGIYEQYF
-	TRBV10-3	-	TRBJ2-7	TGTGCCATCAGTGAGTCGGCGGCAGGGGGGTACAAGCAGTACTTC	CAISESAAGGYKQYF
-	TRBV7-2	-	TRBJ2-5	TGTGCCAGCAGTCAAGGAGGGCAAGAGACCCAGTACTTC	CASSQGGQETQYF
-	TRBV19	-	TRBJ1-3	TGTGCCAGTAGCACAGGGTTGGTTGGAAACACCATATATTTT	CASSTGLVGNTIYF
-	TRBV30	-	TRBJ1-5	TGTGCCTGGAGGGGCCTCGGGAGCAATCAGCCCCAGCATTTT	CAWRGLGSNQPQHF
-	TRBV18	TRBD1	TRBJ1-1	TGTGCCAGCTCACCAGGACAGGACACTGAAGCTTTCTTT	CASSPGQDTEAFF